One sample yielded the 23 T cell receptor beta chains listed below, sequenced in a study of blood T cell repertoires in COVID-19. The table came from immunoSEQ multiplex PCR; TCRdb's copy has only in-frame clones and leaves some out. The sample yields about 120,000 clones, 70% to 85% seen once. The specimen sequenced was peripheral blood. The receptors originated from a woman aged 70-85 years with acute or convalescent COVID-19.

The chain links TRBV7-7 to TRBJ2-5, with 8 nucleotides matching TRBD1. The CDR3 is 16 amino acids. V was clipped by 5 bases and J by 4 bases; unmatched bases: 12. Looked up from germline, CDR1 is SSHAT and CDR2 is FNYEAQ (reference sequence). This CDR3 reads CASSDRGRTGGETQYF. Here the CDR3 DNA reads TGTGCCAGCAGCGATCGGGGGAGAACAGGGGGAGAGACCCAGTACTTC.

The chain carries TRBV4-1 and TRBJ1-5; 8 bases agree with TRBD1. The CDR3 runs 16 residues. Germline CDR1 and CDR2: MGHRA and YSYEKL. With 0 bases clipped from V and 4 bases from J, the junction kept 5 bases outside the gene matches. Written as DNA, the CDR3 is TGCGCCAGCAGCCAAGAAGGTCGACAGGGGAATCAGCCCCAGCATTTT. Its translation is CASSQEGRQGNQPQHF.

The CDR3: CASSQGPRGPGATQYF. CDR3 in DNA: TGTGCCAGCAGCCAAGGACCCAGAGGGCCAGGGGCGACCCAGTACTTC. V is TRBV7-2 and J is TRBJ2-5; tentatively, D is TRBD1 (6 bases). V was cut by 5 bases and J by 7 bases, with 23 bases left in between. The length of the CDR3 is 16 residues. Germline V gives CDR1 SGHTA, CDR2 FQGNSA.

The CDR3 DNA is TGTGCCAGCAGCTTAGTGGCGGGCTCCTACAATGAGCAGTTCTTC. Its translation is CASSLVAGSYNEQFF. V usage is TRBV7-2 and J usage is TRBJ2-1, with D possibly matching TRBD2 (5 bases). The CDR3 runs to 15 residues. Between the trimmed V and J ends, which lost 1 base and 0 bases, there was a span of 7 bases. The germline CDR1 and CDR2 sequences are SGHTA and FQGNSA.

This clone was recorded once. This chain uses TRBV2 with TRBJ1-5, with 7 bases matching TRBD1. Germline V gives CDR1 SNHLY, CDR2 FYNNEI. The CDR3 is 13 residues long. J lost 2 bases, V lost 8 bases, and 3 bases had no gene match. This CDR3 is CASHDRGNQPQHF. The CDR3 DNA sequence: TGTGCCAGCCATGACAGGGGCAATCAGCCCCAGCATTTT. Supplemented by reference TRBV2 and TRBJ1-5, the full variable domain reads EPEVTQTPSHQVTQMGQEVILRCVPISNHLYFYWYRQILGQKVEFLVSFYNNEISEKSEIFDDQFSVERPDGSNFTLKIRSTKLEDSAMYFCASHDRGNQPQHFGDGTRLSIL.

This clone occurred once. This chain joins TRBV5-4 and TRBJ2-1; 8 nucleotides align to TRBD1. The germline V gene has CDR1 SGHNT and CDR2 YYREEE (reference sequence). Unmatched junction bases numbered 2, after V lost 4 bases and J lost 2 bases. The CDR3 loop spans 14 amino acids. CDR3 bases: TGTGCCAGCAGCCCGGACAGGGCCTACAATGAGCAGTTCTTC. Protein product: CASSPDRAYNEQFF. The whole variable domain, filled in from reference TRBV5-4 and TRBJ2-1, reads ETGVTQSPTHLIKTRGQQVTLRCSSQSGHNTVSWYQQALGQGPQFIFQYYREEENGRGNFPPRFSGLQFPNYSSELNVNALELDDSALYLCASSPDRAYNEQFFGPGTRLTVL.

This rearrangement joins TRBV7-9 to TRBJ2-7; a possible D gene is TRBD2 (6 bases). Germline CDR1 reads SEHNR; CDR2 reads FQNEAQ (reference sequence). The ends were cut back, 7 bases at V and 3 bases at J, with 13 bases in the middle. The CDR3 consists of 13 residues. CDR3 region: CASNPDGSYEQYF. The DNA for the CDR3 is TGTGCCAGCAATCCGGACGGGAGCTACGAGCAGTACTTC.

The V gene is TRBV5-1, the J gene TRBJ1-6; D unclear. The germline CDR1 and CDR2 sequences are SGHRS and YFSETQ. The CDR3 has 15 amino acids. Trimming shortened V by 0 bases and J by 14 bases, and 18 bases separated the two germline ends. CDR3 DNA: TGCGCCAGCAGCTTGGACGGAGCGCCAAGATTGGCCCTCCACTTT. As protein: CASSLDGAPRLALHF.

V gene TRBV6-6 combines with J gene TRBJ1-2; D not certain. Germline assignment: CDR1 MNHNY and CDR2 SVGAGI (reference sequence). This CDR3 region has 14 residues. V was trimmed by 2 bases and J by 2 bases, leaving 9 bases between them. The chain's CDR3 is CASSYGGRNYGYTF. CDR3 coding DNA: TGTGCCAGCAGTTACGGTGGCAGGAACTATGGCTACACCTTC.

CDR3 DNA sequence: TGTGCCAGCAGCCGGGGGTGGCATTCTGGAAACACCATATATTTT. This codes for CASSRGWHSGNTIYF. The chain couples TRBV5-8 to TRBJ1-3, with D maybe TRBD1 (5 bases). Germline V lookup: CDR1 SGHTS, CDR2 YDEGEE. With 4 bases removed from V and 1 base from J, the gap between germline ends came to 12 bases. The CDR3 is made up of 15 amino acids.

The gene calls are TRBV11-3 and TRBJ1-2, with D possibly TRBD1 on 5 matching bases. V was clipped by 8 bases and J by 6 bases, with 13 bases between them. This CDR3 region has 12 residues. Germline V lookup: CDR1 SGHNT, CDR2 YENEEA. The CDR3 nucleotides are TGTGCCAGCGCTAAAGGGGTTGATGGCTACACCTTC. Translated: CASAKGVDGYTF.

The chain couples TRBV10-3 to TRBJ1-1; D is possibly TRBD1 (6 bases). Germline V gives CDR1 ENHRY, CDR2 SYGVKD. V was shortened by 6 bases and J by 5 bases, with 7 bases between the two germline ends. The CDR3 is 11 amino acids. CDR3 amino acids: CAIRQGTEAFF. CDR3 nucleotide sequence: TGTGCCATCAGACAGGGAACTGAAGCTTTCTTT.

This clone has just a few counts. The gene calls are TRBV4-2 and TRBJ2-2; TRBD1 aligns across 8 bases. This CDR3 contains 14 residues. V lost 5 bases, J lost 4 bases, and 3 bases stayed unmatched. Germline values: CDR1 LGHNA, CDR2 YNFKEQ. Here the CDR3 reads CASSSTGVTGELFF. The DNA for the CDR3 is TGTGCCAGCAGCTCGACAGGGGTCACCGGGGAGCTGTTTTTT.

The gene calls are TRBV6-5 and TRBJ1-1; D is unclear. The CDR3 length is 14 residues. CDR1 is MNHEY and CDR2 is SVGAGI in the germline V gene. V lost 6 bases and J 0 bases, leaving 11 bases between the germline ends. CDR3 amino acids: CASRARSVNTEAFF. DNA for the CDR3: TGTGCCAGCAGAGCTAGGTCCGTGAACACTGAAGCTTTCTTT.

This clone is a singleton in its sample. The rearrangement joins TRBV5-5 to TRBJ1-1, with 7 bases aligning to TRBD1. The CDR3 is 12 residues long. V gave up 0 bases and J gave up 7 bases; unmatched junction bases: 0. Per germline, CDR1 SGHKS and CDR2 YYEKEE (reference sequence). The CDR3 DNA reads TGTGCCAGCAGCTTGGGACAGGGTGAAGCTTTCTTT. It is translated as CASSLGQGEAFF.

The V gene is TRBV6-5, the J gene TRBJ1-4; unclear D gene. The ends were cut back, 5 bases at V and 5 bases at J, with 15 bases in the middle. Per the germline V gene, CDR1 is MNHEY and CDR2 is SVGAGI. CDR3 size: 15 residues. The CDR3 is CASSLHGSTNEKLFF. DNA of the CDR3: TGTGCCAGCAGTCTGCATGGATCGACAAATGAAAAACTGTTTTTT.

The CDR3 loop is CASSSSGGYYNEQFF. CDR3 bases: TGTGCCAGCAGCTCAAGCGGGGGATACTACAATGAGCAGTTCTTC. V and J are TRBV7-3 and TRBJ2-1; 8 nucleotides line up with TRBD2. CDR1 and CDR2 from the germline V gene are SGHTA and FQGTGA. V lost 4 bases and J lost 3; bases outside the gene matches: 5. The CDR3 contains 15 residues.

This chain uses TRBV21-1 with TRBJ1-6. TRBV21-1 is marked as a pseudogene. The CDR3 is 18 residues long. CDR3 in amino acids: CASRNGSGVSSYNSPLHF. DNA for the CDR3: TGTGCCAGCAGGAACGGATCGGGGGTGAGCTCCTATAATTCACCCCTCCACTTT.

The chain uses TRBV14 and TRBJ1-1; TRBD1 is a possible D gene (5 bases). Trimming left V 4 bases short and J 2 bases short, with 11 bases between. The CDR3 contains 14 residues. Germline V gives CDR1 SGHDN, CDR2 FVKESK. The CDR3 DNA reads as TGTGCCAGCAGCCTCGGGGGGATTAACACTGAAGCTTTCTTT. As protein: CASSLGGINTEAFF.

This clone was recorded only once. The chain combines TRBV5-4 with TRBJ2-1; perhaps TRBD2 as D (6 bases). The V end lost 6 bases, the J end lost 5 bases, and 12 bases lay between the germline ends. CDR1 and CDR2 from the germline V gene are SGHNT and YYREEE (reference sequence). This CDR3 has 13 amino acids. The CDR3 bases are TGTGCCAGCAACCTTAGGACTAACAATGAGCAGTTCTTC. Translating gives CASNLRTNNEQFF.

The chain uses TRBV2 and TRBJ2-7; 7 bases are a match to TRBD2. There are 14 residues in the CDR3. Germline V gene data show CDR1 as SNHLY and CDR2 as FYNNEI. Losses at the gene ends were 1 base for V and 5 bases for J; bases not matched to a gene: 5. This chain's CDR3 is CASSEGTSINEQYF. CDR3 sequence (DNA): TGTGCCAGCAGTGAAGGGACTAGTATCAACGAGCAGTACTTC.

The chain uses TRBV19 and TRBJ1-5; 7 bases line up with TRBD1. The J segment lost 8 bases and the V segment lost 9 bases, leaving 19 bases of the junction unmatched. The CDR3 spans 16 residues. The germline V gene encodes CDR1 LNHDA and CDR2 SQIVND (reference sequence). CDR3 sequence (DNA): TGTGCCAGCGTCTCCCGAGGACAGGCGATTTGGGAGCCCCAGCATTTT. Translated, it gives CASVSRGQAIWEPQHF. The entire variable domain, with the rest obtained from reference TRBV19 and TRBJ1-5, is as follows: DGGITQSPKYLFRKEGQNVTLSCEQNLNHDAMYWYRQDPGQGLRLIYYSQIVNDFQKGDIAEGYSVSREKKESFPLTVTSAQKNPTAFYLCASVSRGQAIWEPQHFGDGTRLSIL.

This clone appeared once. V usage is TRBV5-1 and J usage is TRBJ2-5; D possibly corresponds to TRBD1 (5 bases). The CDR3 is 14 residues long. V shed 0 bases and J shed 2 bases, with 8 bases lying between them. Germline CDR1 is SGHRS and CDR2 is YFSETQ. The DNA of the CDR3 is TGCGCCAGCAGCTTGGGACAGCCGCAAGAGACCCAGTACTTC. As protein: CASSLGQPQETQYF.